The 20 T cell receptor beta chains below come from one sample, sequenced in a study of identical twins. TCRdb itself ran the 5' RACE reads through MiXCR, one entry per CDR3 protein. Found here are around 570,000 distinct CDR3 sequences, more than 9% of them singletons; the top ten hold roughly 3%. The same data also contributed to another study, on yellow fever vaccine responses in identical twins.

Material for sequencing was PBMCs. These receptors all stem from a woman aged 18-29 years in good health.

The chain links TRBV7-3 to TRBJ1-2, with a tentative D call TRBD1 (6 bases). Germline CDR1 SGHTA, CDR2 FQGTGA. This CDR3 has 17 amino acids. V lost 0 bases and J lost 4, with 18 bases in between. The CDR3 region is CASSLTSWGPWFYGYTF. The CDR3 DNA is TGTGCCAGCAGCTTAACGTCGTGGGGGCCTTGGTTCTATGGCTACACCTTC.

This clonotype was seen more than once but under ten times. The chain uses TRBV7-2 and TRBJ2-7; D is possibly TRBD1 or TRBD2 (6 bases each). The V gene lost 5 bases and the J gene lost 5 bases, with 19 bases spanning the gap. The CDR3 extends over 15 amino acids. Germline V gene sequence: CDR1 SGHTA, CDR2 FQGNSA. The CDR3 DNA sequence: TGTGCCAGCAGCAAAGAAGGGGGACTTCTCAACGAGCAGTACTTC. This codes for CASSKEGGLLNEQYF.

This clonotype was counted at least ten times. The chain recombines TRBV5-1 with TRBJ2-3; 9 nucleotides agree with TRBD1. J lost 0 bases, V lost 8 bases, and 13 bases had no gene match. The germline CDR1 and CDR2 sequences are SGHRS and YFSETQ. The CDR3 is 17 residues long. This CDR3 is CASGGTGNHPSTDTQYF. The CDR3 nucleotides are TGCGCCAGTGGCGGGACAGGGAACCACCCTAGCACAGATACGCAGTATTTT.

This clonotype was seen at least ten times. One end of the junction varies from germline; a read error may be responsible. The chain combines TRBV7-7 with TRBJ2-1; maybe TRBD2 (6 bases). CDR1 is SSHAT, CDR2 FNYEAQ, per germline (reference sequence). CDR3 size: 13 residues. CDR3 in amino acids: CASSPQTGEEQFF. In nucleotides, the CDR3 is TGTGCTAGCAGCCCACAAACGGGAGAGGAGCAGTTCTTC. Combining the CDR3 with reference TRBV7-7 and TRBJ2-1 gives the whole variable domain GAGVSQSPRYKVTKRGQDVTLRCDPISSHATLYWYQQALGQGPEFLTYFNYEAQPDKSGLPSDRFSAERPEGSISTLTIQRTEQRDSAMYRCASSPQTGEEQFFGPGTRLTVL.

CDR3 DNA sequence: TGTGCCAGCAGCTTTTATCAATCCAGTAGGGTTGTCGATGAGCAGTTCTTC. It yields the protein CASSFYQSSRVVDEQFF. V is TRBV7-8 and J is TRBJ2-1; D is unclear. With 3 bases removed from V and 8 bases from J, the gap between germline ends came to 23 bases. CDR1 is SGHVS and CDR2 is FQNEAQ in the germline V gene. CDR3 length: 17 amino acids.

This clonotype was seen a handful of times. This sequence joins TRBV29-1 and TRBJ1-1, with D uncertain. Trimming left V 7 bases short and J 2 bases short, with 5 bases between. From germline, CDR1 is SQVTM and CDR2 ANQGSEA. The CDR3 contains 10 residues. CDR3 in DNA: TGCAGCGCCTTCAACACTGAAGCTTTCTTT. It yields the protein CSAFNTEAFF.

This clonotype appeared a few times. The rearrangement joins TRBV28 to TRBJ2-7, with D maybe TRBD1 (6 bases). Germline V CDR1 and CDR2: MDHEN, SYDVKM. Trimming removed 2 bases at V and 5 bases at J, with 10 bases between. This CDR3 spans 13 amino acids. The CDR3 protein is CASSLTQGHEQYF. CDR3 nucleotides: TGTGCCAGCAGTTTAACACAGGGCCACGAGCAGTACTTC.

This clonotype was seen at least ten times. The chain couples TRBV7-9 to TRBJ2-1; 7 nucleotides line up with TRBD1. CDR3 length: 14 amino acids. The V segment lost 5 bases and the J segment 6 bases; nucleotides outside the gene matches: 7. Germline V gene lookup returns CDR1 SEHNR and CDR2 FQNEAQ (reference sequence). CDR3 in DNA: TGTGCCAGCAGCACGCCCCACAGGGGCAATGAGCAGTTCTTC. Protein: CASSTPHRGNEQFF.

This clonotype turned up a few times. This chain uses TRBV7-2 with TRBJ2-3; D may be TRBD2 (6 bases). Looked up from germline, CDR1 is SGHTA and CDR2 is FQGNSA. This CDR3 has 15 amino acids. Trimming removed 5 bases from V and 2 bases from J, with 14 bases in between. The CDR3 DNA is TGTGCCAGCAGCGGGGGTAGCGGAACCACAGATACGCAGTATTTT. Its translation is CASSGGSGTTDTQYF.

This clonotype appeared many times. V is TRBV19 and J is TRBJ2-1, with 10 bases that match TRBD1. This CDR3 region has 15 residues. Germline V CDR1 and CDR2: LNHDA, SQIVND (reference sequence). The J segment lost 6 bases and the V segment lost 6 bases, leaving 8 bases of the junction unmatched. CDR3 DNA: TGTGCCAGTAGAATTGGGACAGGGGCTCTCAATGAGCAGTTCTTC. Protein: CASRIGTGALNEQFF. Looking up the rest from reference TRBV19 and TRBJ2-1 gives the full variable domain: DGGITQSPKYLFRKEGQNVTLSCEQNLNHDAMYWYRQDPGQGLRLIYYSQIVNDFQKGDIAEGYSVSREKKESFPLTVTSAQKNPTAFYLCASRIGTGALNEQFFGPGTRLTVL.

This clonotype was observed at least ten times. The chain combines TRBV6-4 with TRBJ2-2, with a tentative D call TRBD2 (6 bases). V shed 5 bases and J shed 5 bases, with 12 bases lying between them. The CDR3 sequence is 14 residues long. From germline, CDR1 is MRHNA and CDR2 SNTAGT. The CDR3: CASSPTGETGELFF. As DNA, the CDR3 is TGTGCCAGCAGTCCCACGGGGGAGACCGGGGAGCTGTTTTTT.

The rearrangement uses TRBV12-3 or TRBV12-4 and TRBJ2-7; D uncertain. Trimming shortened V by 3 bases and J by 6 bases, and 12 bases separated the two germline ends. This CDR3 comprises 13 residues. The DNA of the CDR3 is TGTGCCAGCAGTTTCCCCGACTTTGTCGAGCAGTACTTC. Translation: CASSFPDFVEQYF.

The table lists this clonotype with many counts. The chain carries TRBV7-9 and TRBJ2-4, with D hard to call. This CDR3 is built from 17 residues. Germline loops: CDR1 SEHNR, CDR2 FQNEAQ (reference sequence). Trimming left V 5 bases short and J 0 bases short, with 17 bases between. The CDR3 reads CASSEPVGVQAKNIQYF. The CDR3 bases are TGTGCCAGCAGCGAACCTGTGGGCGTACAAGCCAAAAACATTCAGTACTTC.

V gene TRBV24-1 combines with J gene TRBJ2-3; no reliable D call. CDR3 length: 12 residues. In germline, CDR1 is KGHDR, CDR2 SFDVKD. V gave up 4 bases and J gave up 5 bases, with 6 bases separating them. Written as DNA, the CDR3 is TGTGCCACCAGTGAAGGTCTAGATACGCAGTATTTT. Translation: CATSEGLDTQYF.

In this sample, this clonotype turned up a few times. The J gene is TRBJ2-2, the V gene TRBV27; the match to TRBD2 covers 8 bases. J gave up 4 bases and V 2 bases, and 6 bases lay outside the gene matches. Germline CDR1 is MNHEY and CDR2 is SMNVEV (reference sequence). This CDR3 has 16 amino acids. The CDR3 nucleotides read TGTGCCAGCAGTTTAACTAGCGGAGTAATCACCGGGGAGCTGTTTTTT. Protein product: CASSLTSGVITGELFF.

V is TRBV6-1 and J is TRBJ1-1; TRBD1 is a possible D gene (5 bases). V was shortened by 5 bases and J by 5 bases, with 18 bases between the two germline ends. This CDR3 has 15 residues. Germline loops: CDR1 MNHNS, CDR2 SASEGT. The CDR3 DNA reads TGTGCCAGCAGTCGGGACCCAGGAACATTGACTGAAGCTTTCTTT. Its translation is CASSRDPGTLTEAFF.

The V gene is TRBV28, the J gene TRBJ2-1; a weak D match, TRBD1 (6 bases). Per germline, CDR1 MDHEN and CDR2 SYDVKM. V lost 6 bases and J lost 2, with 14 bases in between. This CDR3 spans 15 amino acids. CDR3 in amino acids: CASRLTGTTYNEQFF. CDR3 coding DNA: TGTGCCAGCAGATTAACCGGGACAACCTACAATGAGCAGTTCTTC.

This clonotype showed up many times. The chain joins TRBV12-3 or TRBV12-4 to TRBJ1-2; D may be TRBD1 (5 bases). The CDR3 length is 17 residues. Trimming pared 3 bases from V and 2 bases from J, leaving 19 bases between. The CDR3 protein is CASSFSGRDPENYGYTF. CDR3 DNA: TGTGCCAGCAGTTTCAGCGGGAGGGACCCCGAAAACTATGGCTACACCTTC.

The chain carries TRBV27 and TRBJ2-1; maybe TRBD2 (6 bases). CDR3 length equals 12 residues. Trimming shortened V by 4 bases and J by 8 bases, and 9 bases separated the two germline ends. CDR1 and CDR2 (germline): MNHEY, SMNVEV (reference sequence). The CDR3 DNA sequence: TGTGCCAGCAGTTCCATAGCGGATGAGCAGTTCTTC. Residues: CASSSIADEQFF.

This clonotype was seen repeatedly, ten times or more. The V gene is TRBV27, the J gene TRBJ2-5, with 7 nucleotides matching TRBD2. V lost 5 bases to trimming and J lost 2 bases; unmatched junction nucleotides: 5. Per germline, CDR1 MNHEY and CDR2 SMNVEV (reference sequence). CDR3 length equals 14 residues. CDR3 nucleotides: TGTGCCAGCAGTCCCGGGAGGCAGCAAGAGACCCAGTACTTC. This sequence encodes CASSPGRQQETQYF.